The entry below describes one TCR beta chain. Its specificity is not known. This sample is part of a study of beta chain features in type 1 diabetes. Expressed TCRB transcripts were sequenced because the isolated RNA had all been reverse transcribed beforehand. Assay: immunoSEQ multiplex PCR; the TCRdb copy retains only in-frame clones and omits some. The sample has 280,000 or so clones; approximately 16% are singletons. The study, taken as a whole, reports: Significant though moderate, a shortening of TCRB CDR3s appeared in all four CD4+ subsets of Type 1 diabetes patients.

V trimming: 4 bases; J trimming: 7 bases; junction bases outside the gene matches: 17. There are 16 residues in the CDR3. The germline V gene has CDR1 SQVTM and CDR2 ANQGSEA. The receptor was isolated from a man aged 18 to 30 with type 1 diabetes. The J gene is TRBJ2-3, the V gene TRBV29-1; the match to TRBD2 covers 7 bases. Input material: naive CD4+ T cells from blood. CDR3 residues: CSVVRGGTGAEHTQYF. Here the CDR3 DNA reads TGCAGCGTTGTAAGGGGAGGGACCGGGGCGGAACATACGCAGTATTTT.